This entry lists 17 T cell receptor beta chains sequenced from one sample in a study of T-cell memory formation after mild COVID-19. TCRdb reprocessed the 5' RACE reads with MiXCR, giving one entry per CDR3 protein. The sample consists of tens of thousands of distinct CDR3 sequences, 28% of them appearing once. Material: PBMCs or a T cell subset sorted from them (not recorded which). The receptors were sampled from a man aged 18-30 years who had mild COVID-19 (a few samples of this study predate the infection). Cell type and time point are not known.

As concerns this clonotype: An end of the junction differs from the germline gene, which may be a read error. V is TRBV4-1 and J is TRBJ2-7; TRBD1 is a possible D gene (6 bases). The CDR3 has 16 amino acids. From germline, CDR1 is MGHRA and CDR2 YSYEKL. The CDR3: CSSSQIHRAPGGEQYF. The CDR3, as DNA: TGCTCCAGCAGCCAAATACACAGGGCCCCTGGGGGTGAGCAGTACTTC.

The V gene is TRBV5-6, the J gene TRBJ1-6; D possibly corresponds to TRBD1 (6 bases). With 4 bases removed from V and 6 bases from J, the gap between germline ends came to 17 bases. The germline V gene has CDR1 SGHDT and CDR2 YYEEEE. The CDR3 is made up of 16 amino acids. This chain's CDR3 is CASSPGGAFGNSPLHF. The CDR3 DNA follows: TGTGCCAGCAGCCCCGGGGGGGCTTTCGGTAATTCACCCCTCCACTTT.

This clonotype was seen a handful of times. This chain links TRBV29-1 with TRBJ2-2; 9 nucleotides line up with TRBD2. V shed 3 bases, J shed 7 bases, and the junction held 9 bases outside the gene matches. Germline CDR1 and CDR2: SQVTM and ANQGSEA. The CDR3 sequence is 15 residues long. CDR3 in amino acids: CSVEPSGAQGGELFF. In nucleotides, the CDR3 is TGCAGCGTTGAGCCTAGCGGGGCCCAGGGCGGGGAGCTGTTTTTT.

This clonotype has just a few counts. The chain recombines TRBV6-2 or TRBV6-3 with TRBJ2-3, with D possibly matching TRBD2 (6 bases). This CDR3 region has 15 residues. CDR1 is MNHEY, CDR2 SVGEGT, per germline. V lost 2 bases to trimming and J lost 4 bases, with 13 bases between them. DNA of the CDR3: TGTGCCAGCAGTTACGCGCGGGAATGGCCAGATACGCAGTATTTT. This encodes CASSYAREWPDTQYF.

This chain joins TRBV19 and TRBJ1-1; possibly TRBD1 for D (5 bases). The CDR3 runs 13 residues. Trimming pared 7 bases from V and 0 bases from J, leaving 9 bases between. The germline CDR1 and CDR2 sequences are LNHDA and SQIVND (reference sequence). CDR3 bases: TGTGCCAGTACTCCGGACATGAACACTGAAGCTTTCTTT. Protein product: CASTPDMNTEAFF.

V is TRBV11-2 and J is TRBJ2-1; D not certain. V was pared by 4 bases and J by 0 bases, with 10 bases between. Germline V CDR1 and CDR2: SGHAT, FQNNGV. The CDR3 is 15 residues long. The CDR3, as DNA: TGTGCCAGCAGCTCGGCGTTTAGCTCCTACAATGAGCAGTTCTTC. Its protein product is CASSSAFSSYNEQFF.

CDR3 region: CASSLASSYNEQFF. Here the CDR3 DNA reads TGTGCCAGCAGTTTAGCGAGCTCCTACAATGAGCAGTTCTTC. The V and J genes are TRBV27 and TRBJ2-1; D remains unclear. Germline V gene lookup returns CDR1 MNHEY and CDR2 SMNVEV (reference sequence). The V gene lost 2 bases and the J gene lost 0 bases, with 5 bases spanning the gap. This CDR3 comprises 14 residues.

A few counts support this clonotype. This rearrangement joins TRBV6-1 to TRBJ2-7; D gene uncertain. This CDR3 region has 12 residues. Germline V gives CDR1 MNHNS, CDR2 SASEGT. Trimming pared 7 bases from V and 4 bases from J, leaving 11 bases between. The CDR3 region is CASNLPGYEQYV. Written as DNA, the CDR3 is TGTGCCAGCAACCTCCCCGGATACGAGCAGTACGTC.

The chain joins TRBV20-1 to TRBJ2-5, with D perhaps matching TRBD1 or TRBD2 (5 bases each). Deletions cut 3 bases from V and 0 bases from J, with 8 bases between. Germline V gene sequence: CDR1 DFQATT, CDR2 SNEGSKA (reference sequence). This CDR3 spans 13 amino acids. The CDR3 sequence: CSASWGYQETQYF. CDR3 nucleotide sequence: TGCAGTGCTAGCTGGGGGTACCAAGAGACCCAGTACTTC.

Here the CDR3 reads CASTLGGGILNEQFF. CDR3 bases: TGTGCCAGCACCCTGGGGGGGGGGATACTCAATGAGCAGTTCTTC. The chain links TRBV9 to TRBJ2-1; TRBD2 agrees at 7 bases. Trimming cost V 6 bases and J 6 bases; bases outside gene matches: 12. The V gene's germline CDR1 is SGDLS and CDR2 YYNGEE. This CDR3 is built from 15 residues. The full variable domain, completed using reference TRBV9 and TRBJ2-1, is DSGVTQTPKHLITATGQRVTLRCSPRSGDLSVYWYQQSLDQGLQFLIQYYNGEERAKGNILERFSAQQFPDLHSELNLSSLELGDSALYFCASTLGGGILNEQFFGPGTRLTVL.

The chain combines TRBV6-5 with TRBJ1-5, with D hard to call. The length of the CDR3 is 15 residues. The germline V and J ends were trimmed by 6 bases and 0 bases, with 12 bases remaining between them. The germline V gene encodes CDR1 MNHEY and CDR2 SVGAGI. CDR3 in amino acids: CASSRSLYSNQPQHF. The DNA for the CDR3 is TGTGCCAGCAGCCGATCTCTCTATAGCAATCAGCCCCAGCATTTT.

This chain links TRBV7-9 with TRBJ2-3, with 9 bases that match TRBD2. Germline CDR1 and CDR2: SEHNR and FQNEAQ (reference sequence). The CDR3 length is 19 residues. With 1 base clipped from V and 8 bases from J, the junction kept 19 bases outside the gene matches. CDR3: CASSLEVGHSGGDVGTQYF. DNA for the CDR3: TGTGCCAGCAGCTTAGAAGTTGGGCATAGCGGGGGAGACGTAGGTACGCAGTATTTT. The variable domain in full, completed from reference TRBV7-9 and TRBJ2-3, reads DTGVSQNPRHKITKRGQNVTFRCDPISEHNRLYWYRQTLGQGPEFLTYFQNEAQLEKSRLLSDRFSAERPKGSFSTLEIQRTEQGDSAMYLCASSLEVGHSGGDVGTQYFGPGTRLTVL.

CDR3 DNA: TGTGCCAGCAGCTTCGGGGGATCGGGCGGAAACACCATATATTTT. Translation: CASSFGGSGGNTIYF. The genes are TRBV5-4 and TRBJ1-3, with D possibly being TRBD1 (5 bases). V was shortened by 2 bases and J by 4 bases, with 13 bases between the two germline ends. The CDR3 is 15 amino acids. Per germline, CDR1 SGHNT and CDR2 YYREEE (reference sequence).

This clonotype has a handful of counts. The rearrangement links TRBV29-1 to TRBJ2-2; no definite D call. The V and J ends lost 3 bases and 2 bases respectively, with 4 bases between them. There are 12 residues in the CDR3. CDR1 SQVTM and CDR2 ANQGSEA come from the germline V gene. CDR3 loop: CSVDGNTGELFF. The DNA of the CDR3 is TGCAGCGTTGACGGAAACACCGGGGAGCTGTTTTTT.

The rearrangement uses TRBV20-1 and TRBJ2-3; a possible D gene is TRBD2 (6 bases). With 4 bases removed from V and 0 bases from J, the gap between germline ends came to 17 bases. The CDR3 totals 16 residues. Germline V gene data show CDR1 as DFQATT and CDR2 as SNEGSKA (reference sequence). The CDR3 protein is CSAMIFRGKSTDTQYF. Written as DNA, the CDR3 is TGCAGTGCTATGATTTTCCGCGGGAAAAGCACAGATACGCAGTATTTT.

The J gene is TRBJ2-1, the V gene TRBV12-2; no DNA check was done on the table's D call, TRBD2. TRBV12-2 is termed a pseudogene. CDR3 length: 13 residues. The CDR3, as DNA: TGTTCAAGTCGCCCGACTAGTTTCCATGAGCAGTTCTTC. This sequence encodes CSSRPTSFHEQFF.

This chain links TRBV28 with TRBJ2-7; TRBD1 matches 7 bases. V gave up 5 bases and J gave up 0 bases; unmatched junction bases: 13. Germline lookup yields CDR1 MDHEN and CDR2 SYDVKM. The CDR3 contains 17 residues. The CDR3 here is CASSKRTGRYSSYEQYV. The CDR3 DNA reads as TGTGCCAGCAGTAAACGGACAGGAAGATATAGCTCCTACGAGCAGTACGTC.